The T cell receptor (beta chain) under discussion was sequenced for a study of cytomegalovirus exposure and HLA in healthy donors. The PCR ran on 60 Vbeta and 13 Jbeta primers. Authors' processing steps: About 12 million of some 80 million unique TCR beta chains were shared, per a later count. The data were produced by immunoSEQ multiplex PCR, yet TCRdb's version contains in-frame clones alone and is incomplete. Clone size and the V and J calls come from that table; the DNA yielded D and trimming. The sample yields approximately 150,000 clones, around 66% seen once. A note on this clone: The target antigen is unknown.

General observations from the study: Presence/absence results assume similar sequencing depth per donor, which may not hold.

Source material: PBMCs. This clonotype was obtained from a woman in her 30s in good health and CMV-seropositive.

DNA for the CDR3: TGTGCCAGTAGTATGGCCGGGACAGGGATCGTGAACACTGAAGCTTTCTTT. As protein: CASSMAGTGIVNTEAFF. The chain recombines TRBV19 with TRBJ1-1, with 9 bases fitting TRBD1. Per the germline V gene, CDR1 is LNHDA and CDR2 is SQIVND (reference sequence). The CDR3 runs to 17 residues. V shed 3 bases, J shed 0 bases, and the junction held 8 bases outside the gene matches.